This TCR beta chain was sequenced during a study of blood T cells in healthy people across ages. V was pared by 3 bases and J by 7 bases, with 9 bases of the junction left unmatched. This CDR3 is 16 amino acids long. A second PCR, run for roughly 7 to 11 cycles, used a sample-barcoded 5' primer plus a J-beta primer mix. TCRdb analysed the 5' RACE reads with MiXCR anew, one entry per CDR3 protein. The table includes about 930,000 distinct CDR3 sequences, under 35% detected once. A further study also used this sample, focusing on T cells of mothers and their children. That paper adds: Across the analysis, no persistent microchimeric T cell clones were detected.

Sequenced: blood. The TCR originated in a woman in her 40s in good health. The rearrangement joins TRBV12-3 or TRBV12-4 to TRBJ2-1; 10 bases line up with TRBD1. The CDR3 loop is CASSLPPGQGTNEQFF. As DNA, the CDR3 is TGTGCCAGCAGTTTGCCTCCGGGACAGGGGACGAATGAGCAGTTCTTC.